This T cell receptor (beta chain) was sequenced in a study of blood T cell repertoires in COVID-19. The wider study: Collection of acute and convalescent COVID-19 samples took place in the United States, Italy and Spain.

Followed over time, Seattle patients had been enrolled while infection was active. V was clipped by 4 bases and J by 1 base; unmatched bases: 4. CDR1 is SGHTS, CDR2 YDEGEE, per germline. The CDR3 contains 14 residues. Here immunoSEQ multiplex PCR was the method, and the copy in TCRdb shows in-frame clones only, minus some. Among 250,000 to 400,000 clones, 88% were seen once, and the ten largest hold 1.6%. This TCR derives from a woman aged 25 to 45 with COVID-19, enrolled during active disease. The chain has TRBV5-8 and TRBJ2-5; the match to TRBD1 covers 7 bases. Specimen: peripheral blood. CDR3 amino acids: CASSLGQSQETQYF. The CDR3 DNA is TGTGCCAGCAGCCTGGGACAGAGCCAAGAGACCCAGTACTTC.